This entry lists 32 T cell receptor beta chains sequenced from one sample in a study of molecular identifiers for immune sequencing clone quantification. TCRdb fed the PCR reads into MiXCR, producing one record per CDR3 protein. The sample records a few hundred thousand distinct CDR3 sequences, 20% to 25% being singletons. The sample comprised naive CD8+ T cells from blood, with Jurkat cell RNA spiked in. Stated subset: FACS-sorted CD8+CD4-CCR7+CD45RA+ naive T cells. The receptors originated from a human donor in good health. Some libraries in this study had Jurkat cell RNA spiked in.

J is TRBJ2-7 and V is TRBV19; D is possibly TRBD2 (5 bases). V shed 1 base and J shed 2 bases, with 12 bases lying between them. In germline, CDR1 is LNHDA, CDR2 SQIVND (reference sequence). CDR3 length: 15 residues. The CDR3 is CASSIGGSSAYEQYF. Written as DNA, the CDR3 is TGTGCCAGTAGTATAGGAGGGTCCTCGGCCTACGAGCAGTACTTC. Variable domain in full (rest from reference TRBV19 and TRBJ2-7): DGGITQSPKYLFRKEGQNVTLSCEQNLNHDAMYWYRQDPGQGLRLIYYSQIVNDFQKGDIAEGYSVSREKKESFPLTVTSAQKNPTAFYLCASSIGGSSAYEQYFGPGTRLTVT.

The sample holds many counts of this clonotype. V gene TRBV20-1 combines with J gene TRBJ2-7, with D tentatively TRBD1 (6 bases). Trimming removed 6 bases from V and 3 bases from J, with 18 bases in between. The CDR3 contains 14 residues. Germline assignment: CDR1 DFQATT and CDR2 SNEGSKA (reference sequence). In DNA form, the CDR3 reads TGCAGTGCCAGTAAGCCAGGGGACGGCTACGAGCAGTACTTC. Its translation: CSASKPGDGYEQYF.

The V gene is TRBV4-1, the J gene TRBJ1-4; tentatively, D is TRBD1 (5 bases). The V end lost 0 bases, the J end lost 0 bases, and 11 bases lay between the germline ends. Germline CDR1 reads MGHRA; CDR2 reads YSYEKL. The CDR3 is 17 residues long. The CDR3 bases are TGCGCCAGCAGCCAAGAGGGGGGTGCCGCAACTAATGAAAAACTGTTTTTT. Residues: CASSQEGGAATNEKLFF.

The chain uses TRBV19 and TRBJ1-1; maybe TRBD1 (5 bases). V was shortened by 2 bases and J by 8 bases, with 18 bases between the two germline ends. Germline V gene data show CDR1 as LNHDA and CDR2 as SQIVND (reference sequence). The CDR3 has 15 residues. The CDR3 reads CASSISGTLGTEAFF. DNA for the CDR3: TGTGCCAGTAGTATATCTGGGACCCTCGGCACCGAAGCTTTCTTT.

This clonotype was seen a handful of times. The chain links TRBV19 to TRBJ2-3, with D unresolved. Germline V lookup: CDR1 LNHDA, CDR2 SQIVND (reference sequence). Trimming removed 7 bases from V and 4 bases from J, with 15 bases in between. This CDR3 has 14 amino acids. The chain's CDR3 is CASTIDPSADTQYF. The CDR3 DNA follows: TGTGCCAGTACCATAGACCCCTCGGCAGATACGCAGTATTTT.

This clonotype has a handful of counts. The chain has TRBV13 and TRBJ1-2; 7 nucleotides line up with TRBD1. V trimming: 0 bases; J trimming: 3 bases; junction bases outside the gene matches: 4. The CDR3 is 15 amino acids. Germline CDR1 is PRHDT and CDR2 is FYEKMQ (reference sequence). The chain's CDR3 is CASSLGYRGDYGYTF. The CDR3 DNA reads TGTGCCAGCAGCTTAGGATACAGGGGAGACTATGGCTACACCTTC.

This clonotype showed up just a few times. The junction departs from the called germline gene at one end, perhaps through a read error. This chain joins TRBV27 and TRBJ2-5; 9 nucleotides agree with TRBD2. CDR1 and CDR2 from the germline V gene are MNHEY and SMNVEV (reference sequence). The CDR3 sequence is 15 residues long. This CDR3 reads CASSFGGRAGEAQYF. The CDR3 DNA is TGTGCCAGCAGTTTCGGCGGGAGGGCGGGAGAGGCCCAGTACTTC.

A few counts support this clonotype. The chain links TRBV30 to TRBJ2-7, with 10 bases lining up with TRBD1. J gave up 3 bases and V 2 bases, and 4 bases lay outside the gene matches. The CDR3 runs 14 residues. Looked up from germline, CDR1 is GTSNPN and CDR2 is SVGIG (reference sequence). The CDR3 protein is CAWSLGTGDYEQYF. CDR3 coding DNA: TGTGCCTGGAGTCTGGGGACAGGGGACTACGAGCAGTACTTC.

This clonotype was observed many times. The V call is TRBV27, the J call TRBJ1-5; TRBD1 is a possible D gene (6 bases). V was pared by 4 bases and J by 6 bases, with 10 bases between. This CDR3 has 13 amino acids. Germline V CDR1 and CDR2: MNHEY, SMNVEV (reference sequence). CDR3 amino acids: CASSSRGGQPQHF. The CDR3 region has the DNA TGTGCCAGCAGTTCCAGGGGTGGTCAGCCCCAGCATTTT.

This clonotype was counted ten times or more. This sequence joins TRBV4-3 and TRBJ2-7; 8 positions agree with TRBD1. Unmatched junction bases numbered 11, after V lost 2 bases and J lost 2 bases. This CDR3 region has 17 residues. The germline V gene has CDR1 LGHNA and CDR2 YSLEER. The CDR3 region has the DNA TGCGCCAGCAGCCAATACCGCGACAGGGGTCCCACCTACGAGCAGTACTTC. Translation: CASSQYRDRGPTYEQYF.

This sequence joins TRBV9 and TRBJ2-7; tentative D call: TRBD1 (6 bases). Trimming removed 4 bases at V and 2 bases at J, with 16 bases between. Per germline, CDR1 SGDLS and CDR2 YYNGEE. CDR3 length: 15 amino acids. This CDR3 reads CASSPEDSATYEQYF. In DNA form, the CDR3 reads TGTGCCAGCAGCCCCGAGGACAGTGCAACCTACGAGCAGTACTTC.

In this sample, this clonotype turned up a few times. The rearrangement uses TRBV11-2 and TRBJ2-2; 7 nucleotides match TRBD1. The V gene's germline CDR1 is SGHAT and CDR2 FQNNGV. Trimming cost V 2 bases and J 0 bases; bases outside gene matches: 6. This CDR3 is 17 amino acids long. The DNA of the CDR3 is TGTGCCAGCAGCTTACCGTACAGGGGCCCGAACACCGGGGAGCTGTTTTTT. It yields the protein CASSLPYRGPNTGELFF.

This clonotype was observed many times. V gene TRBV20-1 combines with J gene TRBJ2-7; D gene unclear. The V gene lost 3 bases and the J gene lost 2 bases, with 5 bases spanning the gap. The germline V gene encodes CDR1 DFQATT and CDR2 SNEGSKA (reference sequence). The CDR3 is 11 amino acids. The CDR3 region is CSARVTYEQYF. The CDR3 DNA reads TGCAGTGCTAGGGTGACCTACGAGCAGTACTTC.

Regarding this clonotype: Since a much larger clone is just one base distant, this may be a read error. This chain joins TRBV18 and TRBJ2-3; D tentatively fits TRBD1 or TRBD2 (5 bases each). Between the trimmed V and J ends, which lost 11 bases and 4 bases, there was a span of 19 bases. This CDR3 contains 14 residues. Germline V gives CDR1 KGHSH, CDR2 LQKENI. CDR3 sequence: CAGNTEGTPDTQYF. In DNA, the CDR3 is TGTGCCGGCAACACCGAGGGGACCCCAGATACGCAGTATTTT.

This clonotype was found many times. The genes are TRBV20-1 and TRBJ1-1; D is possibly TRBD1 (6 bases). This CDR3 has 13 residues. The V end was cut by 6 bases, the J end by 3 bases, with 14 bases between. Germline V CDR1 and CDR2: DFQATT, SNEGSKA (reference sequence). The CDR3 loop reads CSARGTEDTEAFF. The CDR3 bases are TGCAGTGCGAGGGGGACGGAAGACACTGAAGCTTTCTTT.

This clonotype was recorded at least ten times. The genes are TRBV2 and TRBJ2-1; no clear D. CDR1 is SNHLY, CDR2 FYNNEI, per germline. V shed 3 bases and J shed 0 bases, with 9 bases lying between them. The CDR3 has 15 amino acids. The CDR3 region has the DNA TGTGCCAGCAGTGATCTCGATAACTCCTACAATGAGCAGTTCTTC. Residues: CASSDLDNSYNEQFF.

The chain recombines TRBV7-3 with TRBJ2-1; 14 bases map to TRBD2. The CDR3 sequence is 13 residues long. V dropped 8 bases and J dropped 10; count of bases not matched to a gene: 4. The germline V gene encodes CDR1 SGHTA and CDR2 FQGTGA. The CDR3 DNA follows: TGTGCCAGCCGACTAGCGGGAGGGGCGGAGCAGTTCTTC. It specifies CASRLAGGAEQFF.

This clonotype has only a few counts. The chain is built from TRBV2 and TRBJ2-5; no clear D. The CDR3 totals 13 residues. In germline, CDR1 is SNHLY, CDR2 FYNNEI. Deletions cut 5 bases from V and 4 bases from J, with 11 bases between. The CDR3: CASSSQHGETQYF. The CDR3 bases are TGTGCCAGCAGTTCCCAACATGGAGAGACCCAGTACTTC.

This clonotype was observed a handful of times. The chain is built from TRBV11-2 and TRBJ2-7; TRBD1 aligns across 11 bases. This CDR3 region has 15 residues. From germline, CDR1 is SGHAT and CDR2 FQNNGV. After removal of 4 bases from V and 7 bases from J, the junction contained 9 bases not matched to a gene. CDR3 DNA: TGTGCCAGCAGCTCCCCTGGACAGGGGGCGTGGGAGCAGTACTTC. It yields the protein CASSSPGQGAWEQYF.

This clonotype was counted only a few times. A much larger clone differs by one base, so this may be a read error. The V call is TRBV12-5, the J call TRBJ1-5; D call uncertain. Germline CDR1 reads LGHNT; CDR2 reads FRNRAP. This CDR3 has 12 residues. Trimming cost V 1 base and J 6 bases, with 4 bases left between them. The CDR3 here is CASGLDVQPQHF. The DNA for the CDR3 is TGTGCTAGTGGTTTGGATGTTCAGCCCCAGCATTTT.

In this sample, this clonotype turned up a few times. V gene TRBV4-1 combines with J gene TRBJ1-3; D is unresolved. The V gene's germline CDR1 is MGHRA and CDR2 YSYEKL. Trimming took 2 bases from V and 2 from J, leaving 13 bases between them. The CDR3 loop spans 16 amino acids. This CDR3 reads CASSQSGVGTGNTIYF. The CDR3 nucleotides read TGCGCCAGCAGCCAAAGTGGAGTGGGGACTGGAAACACCATATATTTT.

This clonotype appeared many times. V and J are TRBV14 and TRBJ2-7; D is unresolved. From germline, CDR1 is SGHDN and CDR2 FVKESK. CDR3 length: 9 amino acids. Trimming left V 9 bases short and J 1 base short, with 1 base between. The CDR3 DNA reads TGTGCCAGTTCCTACGAGCAGTACTTC. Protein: CASSYEQYF.

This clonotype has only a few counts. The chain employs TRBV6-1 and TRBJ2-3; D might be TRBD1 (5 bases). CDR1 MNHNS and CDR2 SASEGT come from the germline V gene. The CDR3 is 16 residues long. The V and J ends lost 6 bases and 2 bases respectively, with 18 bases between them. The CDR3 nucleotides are TGTGCCAGCAGGGTCCGCGAGGACACCGCCACAGATACGCAGTATTTT. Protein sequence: CASRVREDTATDTQYF.

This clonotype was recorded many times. The CDR3, as DNA: TGTGCCAGTAGTTGGGACAATCAAAGGGATACGCAGTATTTT. It yields the protein CASSWDNQRDTQYF. The V and J genes are TRBV19 and TRBJ2-3; possibly TRBD1 for D (6 bases). The CDR3 contains 14 residues. Germline lookup yields CDR1 LNHDA and CDR2 SQIVND (reference sequence). V shed 5 bases and J shed 6 bases, with 15 bases lying between them.

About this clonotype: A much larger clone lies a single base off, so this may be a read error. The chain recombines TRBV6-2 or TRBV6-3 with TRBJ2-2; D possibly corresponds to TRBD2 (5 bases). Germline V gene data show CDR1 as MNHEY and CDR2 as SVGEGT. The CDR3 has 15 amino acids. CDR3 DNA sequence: TGTGCCAGCAACAAGCTCGAGGAGGTCACCGGGGAGCCGTTTTTT. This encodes CASNKLEEVTGEPFF.

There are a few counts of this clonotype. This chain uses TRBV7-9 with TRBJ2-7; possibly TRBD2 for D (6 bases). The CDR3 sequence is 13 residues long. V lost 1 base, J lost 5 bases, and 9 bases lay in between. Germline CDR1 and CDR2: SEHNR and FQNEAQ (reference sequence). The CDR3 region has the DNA TGTGCCAGCAGCTTAGGCGGGGTCCACGAGCAGTACTTC. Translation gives CASSLGGVHEQYF. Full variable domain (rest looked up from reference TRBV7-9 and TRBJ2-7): DTGVSQNPRHKITKRGQNVTFRCDPISEHNRLYWYRQTLGQGPEFLTYFQNEAQLEKSRLLSDRFSAERPKGSFSTLEIQRTEQGDSAMYLCASSLGGVHEQYFGPGTRLTVT.

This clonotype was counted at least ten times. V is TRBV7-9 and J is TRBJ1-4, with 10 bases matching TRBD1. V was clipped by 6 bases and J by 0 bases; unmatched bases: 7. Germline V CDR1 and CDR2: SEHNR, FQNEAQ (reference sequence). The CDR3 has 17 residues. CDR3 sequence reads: CASSPDRGHATNEKLFF. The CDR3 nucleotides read TGTGCCAGCAGTCCAGACAGGGGGCATGCAACTAATGAAAAACTGTTTTTT.

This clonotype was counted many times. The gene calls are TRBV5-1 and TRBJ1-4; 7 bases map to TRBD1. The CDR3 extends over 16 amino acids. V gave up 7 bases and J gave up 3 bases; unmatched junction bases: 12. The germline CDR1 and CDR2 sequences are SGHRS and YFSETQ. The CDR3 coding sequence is TGCGCCAGCGCAGAAGAAAGGGACAGTGCTAATGAAAAACTGTTTTTT. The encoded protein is CASAEERDSANEKLFF. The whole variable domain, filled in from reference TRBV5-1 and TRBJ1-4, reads KAGVTQTPRYLIKTRGQQVTLSCSPISGHRSVSWYQQTPGQGLQFLFEYFSETQRNKGNFPGRFSGRQFSNSRSEMNVSTLELGDSALYLCASAEERDSANEKLFFGSGTQLSVL.

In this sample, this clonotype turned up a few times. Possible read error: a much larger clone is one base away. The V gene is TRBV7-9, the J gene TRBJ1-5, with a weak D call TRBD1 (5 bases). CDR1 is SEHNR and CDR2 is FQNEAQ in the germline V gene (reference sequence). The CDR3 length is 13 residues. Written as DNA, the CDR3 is TGTGCCAGCAGCCTTGGGACCAATCAGCCCCAGCGTTTT. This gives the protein CASSLGTNQPQRF.

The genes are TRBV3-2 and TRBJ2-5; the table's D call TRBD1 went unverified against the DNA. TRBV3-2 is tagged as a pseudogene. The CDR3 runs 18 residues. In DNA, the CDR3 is TGTGCCAGCAGCCAAGGCCCCCGGACAGGGGCCTTACAAGAGACCCAGTACTTC. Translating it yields CASSQGPRTGALQETQYF.

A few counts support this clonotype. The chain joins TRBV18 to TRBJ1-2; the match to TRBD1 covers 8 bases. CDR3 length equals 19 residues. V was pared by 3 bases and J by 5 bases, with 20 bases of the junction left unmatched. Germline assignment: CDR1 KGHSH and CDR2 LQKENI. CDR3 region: CASSPETGANLIIPYGYTF. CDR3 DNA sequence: TGTGCCAGCTCACCTGAGACAGGGGCGAATTTGATCATCCCATATGGCTACACCTTC. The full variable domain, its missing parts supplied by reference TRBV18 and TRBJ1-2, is NAGVMQNPRHLVRRRGQEARLRCSPMKGHSHVYWYRQLPEEGLKFMVYLQKENIIDESGMPKERFSAEFPKEGPSILRIQQVVRGDSAAYFCASSPETGANLIIPYGYTFGSGTRLTVV.

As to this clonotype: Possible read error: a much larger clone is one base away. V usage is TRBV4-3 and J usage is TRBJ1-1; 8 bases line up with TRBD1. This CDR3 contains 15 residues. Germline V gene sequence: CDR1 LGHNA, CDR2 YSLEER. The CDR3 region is CASSYDRGMNTKAFF. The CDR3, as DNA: TGCGCCAGCAGCTACGACAGGGGAATGAACACTAAAGCTTTCTTT.